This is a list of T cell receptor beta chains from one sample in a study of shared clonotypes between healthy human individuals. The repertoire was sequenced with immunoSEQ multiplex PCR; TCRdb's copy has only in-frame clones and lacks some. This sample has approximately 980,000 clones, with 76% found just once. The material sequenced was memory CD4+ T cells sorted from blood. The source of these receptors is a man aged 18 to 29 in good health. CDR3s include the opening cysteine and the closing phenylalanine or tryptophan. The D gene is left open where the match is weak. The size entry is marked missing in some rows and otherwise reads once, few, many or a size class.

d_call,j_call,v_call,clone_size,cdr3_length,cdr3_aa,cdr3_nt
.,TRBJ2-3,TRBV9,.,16,CASRRGLASSTDTQYF,TGTGCCAGCAGGAGAGGTTTGGCCAGTAGCACAGATACGCAGTATTTT
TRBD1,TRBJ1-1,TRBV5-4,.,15,CASSTGQGGNTEAFF,TGTGCCAGCAGCACCGGACAGGGAGGGAACACTGAAGCTTTCTTT
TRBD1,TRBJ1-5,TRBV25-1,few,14,CASSPTGGNQPQHF,TGTGCCAGCAGCCCGACAGGGGGGAATCAGCCCCAGCATTTT
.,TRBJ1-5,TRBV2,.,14,CASSVGNSNQPQHF,TGTGCCAGCAGTGTGGGGAATAGCAATCAGCCCCAGCATTTT
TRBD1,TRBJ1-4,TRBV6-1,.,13,CASRDRVNEKLFF,TGTGCCAGCAGGGACAGGGTTAATGAAAAACTGTTTTTT
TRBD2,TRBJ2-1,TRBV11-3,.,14,CASSSGGSYNEQFF,TGTGCCAGCAGCTCGGGGGGTTCCTACAATGAGCAGTTCTTC
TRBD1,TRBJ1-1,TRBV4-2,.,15,CASSQDAGGNTEAFF,TGTGCCAGCAGCCAAGATGCAGGGGGCAACACTGAAGCTTTCTTT
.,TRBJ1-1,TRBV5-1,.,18,CASSLFARVRGMNTEAFF,TGCGCCAGCAGCTTGTTTGCCAGGGTGAGGGGGATGAACACTGAAGCTTTCTTT
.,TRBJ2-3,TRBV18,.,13,CASSFRRQDTQYF,TGTGCCAGCTCATTTAGACGGCAAGATACGCAGTATTTT
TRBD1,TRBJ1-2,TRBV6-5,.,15,CASSRRGQGDYGYTF,TGTGCCAGCAGCCGGCGGGGACAGGGTGATTATGGCTACACCTTC
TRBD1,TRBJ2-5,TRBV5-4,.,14,CASSFGTGKETQYF,TGTGCCAGCAGCTTTGGGACAGGGAAAGAGACCCAGTACTTC
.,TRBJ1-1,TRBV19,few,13,CASSIERVTEAFF,TGTGCCAGTAGTATAGAACGGGTCACTGAAGCTTTCTTT
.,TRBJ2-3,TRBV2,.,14,CASSRIAPTDTQYF,TGTGCCTCCTCTCGAATAGCGCCTACAGATACGCAGTATTTT
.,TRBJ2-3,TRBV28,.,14,CASSFPKQADTQYF,TGTGCCAGCAGTTTTCCGAAGCAAGCAGATACGCAGTATTTT
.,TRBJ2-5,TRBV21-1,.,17,CASSGSLGTESQETQYF,TGTGCCAGCAGCGGAAGCCTAGGGACAGAATCCCAAGAGACCCAGTACTTC
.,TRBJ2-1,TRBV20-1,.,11,CSARSWNEQFF,TGCAGTGCTAGGTCATGGAATGAGCAGTTCTTC
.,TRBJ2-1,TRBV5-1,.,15,CASSLIRSSYNEQFF,TGCGCCAGCAGCTTGATTCGGAGCTCCTACAATGAGCAGTTCTTC
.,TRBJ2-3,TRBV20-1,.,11,CSAVFGGTQYF,TGCAGTGCCGTCTTCGGGGGTACGCAGTATTTT
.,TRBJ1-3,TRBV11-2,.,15,CASSLSDGVSNTIYF,TGTGCCAGCTCCCTCAGTGACGGGGTTTCAAACACCATATATTTT
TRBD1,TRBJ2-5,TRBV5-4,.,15,CASSTRQGGQETQYF,TGTGCCAGCAGCACGCGACAGGGGGGGCAAGAGACCCAGTACTTC
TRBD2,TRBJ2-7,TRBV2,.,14,CASSGSSGSHEQYF,TGTGCCAGCAGTGGTAGTAGCGGGAGCCACGAGCAGTACTTC
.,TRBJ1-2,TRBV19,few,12,CASGTYPYGYTF,TGTGCCAGCGGGACTTACCCCTATGGCTACACCTTC
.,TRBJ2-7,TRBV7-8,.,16,CASSSPGVTPSYEQYF,TGTGCCAGCAGCTCCCCGGGAGTTACCCCCTCCTACGAGCAGTACTTC
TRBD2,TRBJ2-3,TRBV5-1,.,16,CASSFLGAGGQDTQYF,TGCGCCAGCAGCTTCCTCGGGGCGGGAGGGCAAGATACGCAGTATTTT
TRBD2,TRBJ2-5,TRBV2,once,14,CASSVAGGRETQYF,TGTGCCAGCAGTGTGGCGGGGGGGCGTGAGACCCAGTACTTC
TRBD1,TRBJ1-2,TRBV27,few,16,CASSQTRDRGLSGYTF,TGTGCCAGCAGTCAAACCCGGGACAGGGGGCTAAGTGGCTACACCTTC
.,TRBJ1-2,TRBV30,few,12,CAWGGVNYGYTF,TGTGCCTGGGGAGGGGTGAACTATGGCTACACCTTC
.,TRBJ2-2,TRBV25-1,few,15,CASSEFHLNTGELFF,TGTGCCAGCAGTGAATTTCACCTTAACACCGGGGAGCTGTTTTTT
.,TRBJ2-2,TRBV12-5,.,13,CASGLLLPGELFF,TGTGCTAGTGGTTTGCTCCTGCCCGGGGAGCTGTTTTTT
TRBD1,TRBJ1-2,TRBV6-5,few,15,CASSYPTGKGYGYTF,TGTGCCAGCAGTTACCCGACAGGGAAGGGCTATGGCTACACCTTC
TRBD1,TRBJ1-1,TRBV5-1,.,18,CASSFGPLPGTVNTEAFF,TGCGCCAGCAGCTTTGGGCCACTTCCCGGGACAGTGAACACTGAAGCTTTCTTT
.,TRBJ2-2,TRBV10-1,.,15,CASSEFHAGAGELFF,TGCGCCAGCAGTGAGTTTCATGCTGGGGCCGGGGAGCTGTTTTTT
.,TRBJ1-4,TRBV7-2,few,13,CASSLLTGGQLFF,TGTGCCAGCAGCTTACTTACGGGTGGACAACTGTTTTTT
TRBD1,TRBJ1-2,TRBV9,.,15,CASSVTGGFNYGYTF,TGTGCCAGCAGCGTTACAGGGGGCTTTAACTATGGCTACACCTTC
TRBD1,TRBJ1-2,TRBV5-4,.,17,CASSPGQGATYNYGYTF,TGTGCCAGCAGCCCCGGACAGGGGGCTACCTATAACTATGGCTACACCTTC
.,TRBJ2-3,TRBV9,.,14,CASSVRGGTDTQYF,TGTGCCAGCAGCGTACGAGGGGGCACAGATACGCAGTATTTT
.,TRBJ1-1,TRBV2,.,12,CASRGGGTEAFF,TGTGCCAGCAGGGGAGGAGGCACTGAAGCTTTCTTT
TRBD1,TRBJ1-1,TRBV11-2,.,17,CASSLDPTGGLNTEAFF,TGTGCCAGCAGCTTAGACCCGACAGGGGGCTTAAACACTGAAGCTTTCTTT
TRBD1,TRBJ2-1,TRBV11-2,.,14,CASSYGTGDNEQFF,TGTGCCAGCAGCTACGGGACAGGGGACAATGAGCAGTTCTTC
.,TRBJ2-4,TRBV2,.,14,CASKRTGTGNIQYF,TGTGCCAGCAAGAGGACCGGGACGGGAAACATTCAGTACTTC
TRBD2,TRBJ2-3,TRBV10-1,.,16,CASSGGLAGVTDTQYF,TGCGCCAGCAGTGGTGGACTAGCGGGGGTCACAGATACGCAGTATTTT
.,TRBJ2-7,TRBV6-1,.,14,CASSVSGSSYEQYF,TGTGCCAGCAGTGTTTCTGGCAGCTCCTACGAGCAGTACTTC
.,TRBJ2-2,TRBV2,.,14,CASSLQGSTGELFF,TGTGCCAGCAGCCTACAGGGATCAACCGGGGAGCTGTTTTTT